These 32 T cell receptor beta chains came from one sample sequenced in a study of post-analysis software for immune sequencing data. The authors incorporated unique molecular identifiers into the TCR beta cDNA libraries. A single record per CDR3 protein comes from TCRdb applying MiXCR to the PCR reads. Among hundreds of thousands of distinct CDR3 sequences listed, 25% to 30% were seen once. Antigens for these TCRs are unknown. Whole-study results and caveats: Compared with controls, patients had more of about 5 TRBV segments, including TRBV5-6, TRBV5-1 and TRBV20-1.

Sequencing was carried out using blood. Receptors were obtained from a girl aged 5-17 years with multiple sclerosis.

The CDR3 nucleotides read TGCAGTGCTAGAGATCTCTCTGGGGGGGAGTTGGGTCAGCCCCAGCATTTT. It translates to CSARDLSGGELGQPQHF. V is TRBV20-1 and J is TRBJ1-5, with a weak D call TRBD1 (5 bases). V lost 0 bases, J lost 6 bases, and 21 bases lay in between. CDR1 DFQATT and CDR2 SNEGSKA come from the germline V gene (reference sequence). This CDR3 comprises 17 residues.

This clonotype was detected a few times. This rearrangement joins TRBV20-1 to TRBJ2-3; tentative D call: TRBD2 (7 bases). The germline V gene has CDR1 DFQATT and CDR2 SNEGSKA (reference sequence). Deletions cut 6 bases from V and 1 base from J, with 26 bases between. This CDR3 is built from 18 residues. CDR3 sequence reads: CSAPSSGEWRGRTDTQYF. The CDR3 DNA sequence: TGCAGTGCCCCCTCATCGGGGGAGTGGCGGGGGCGCACAGATACGCAGTATTTT.

In its sample, this clonotype was seen a few times. The chain has TRBV20-1 and TRBJ2-1; TRBD1 aligns across 8 bases. The length of the CDR3 is 14 residues. Germline CDR1 DFQATT, CDR2 SNEGSKA (reference sequence). V trimming: 6 bases; J trimming: 7 bases; junction bases outside the gene matches: 11. CDR3: CSATGTGSTNEQFF. CDR3 nucleotide sequence: TGCAGTGCGACCGGGACAGGCAGCACGAATGAGCAGTTCTTC.

The CDR3 nucleotides read TGCAGTGCTAGGAGGCCTGGGCAGACTAATTCACCCCTCCACTTT. This gives the protein CSARRPGQTNSPLHF. The V gene is TRBV20-1, the J gene TRBJ1-6; no reliable D call. This CDR3 spans 15 amino acids. V was cut by 3 bases and J by 6 bases, with 15 bases left in between. Germline V gene sequence: CDR1 DFQATT, CDR2 SNEGSKA (reference sequence).

The chain links TRBV27 to TRBJ1-5, with no clear D. The CDR3 is 15 residues long. Deletions cut 4 bases from V and 2 bases from J, with 12 bases between. Germline V gene sequence: CDR1 MNHEY, CDR2 SMNVEV (reference sequence). The CDR3 region is CASSSTDGRNQPQHF. CDR3 DNA sequence: TGTGCCAGCAGTTCCACCGACGGACGCAATCAGCCCCAGCATTTT.

The V and J genes are TRBV6-5 and TRBJ2-2; the D gene is possibly TRBD1 (5 bases). Between the trimmed V and J ends, which lost 7 bases and 8 bases, there was a span of 17 bases. Germline lookup yields CDR1 MNHEY and CDR2 SVGAGI. The length of the CDR3 is 14 residues. Here the CDR3 DNA reads TGTGCCAGCACCTGGAGCCAGGGTGTGGGGGAGCTGTTTTTT. Translated, it gives CASTWSQGVGELFF.

This clonotype was observed a few times. The chain couples TRBV2 to TRBJ2-7; D unresolved. In germline, CDR1 is SNHLY, CDR2 FYNNEI. The CDR3 contains 11 residues. Trimming left V 8 bases short and J 9 bases short, with 14 bases between. The CDR3 here is CASAKSLGQYF. The CDR3 DNA reads TGTGCCAGCGCTAAATCCTTAGGGCAGTACTTC. Combining the CDR3 with reference TRBV2 and TRBJ2-7 gives the whole variable domain EPEVTQTPSHQVTQMGQEVILRCVPISNHLYFYWYRQILGQKVEFLVSFYNNEISEKSEIFDDQFSVERPDGSNFTLKIRSTKLEDSAMYFCASAKSLGQYFGPGTRLTVT.

The chain employs TRBV20-1 and TRBJ2-1; no definite D call. This CDR3 has 13 residues. CDR1 and CDR2 from the germline V gene are DFQATT and SNEGSKA (reference sequence). Trimming took 6 bases from V and 0 from J, leaving 9 bases between them. The CDR3 spells CSATQSSYNEQFF. The CDR3 coding sequence is TGCAGTGCCACTCAGAGCTCCTACAATGAGCAGTTCTTC.

The genes are TRBV6-5 and TRBJ1-1; TRBD1 is a possible D gene (6 bases). Germline CDR1 is MNHEY and CDR2 is SVGAGI. This CDR3 is built from 14 residues. V was shortened by 0 bases and J by 8 bases, with 13 bases between the two germline ends. CDR3 region: CASSYSRGNGEAFF. The CDR3 nucleotides read TGTGCCAGCAGTTACTCGAGGGGGAACGGGGAAGCTTTCTTT.

This clonotype appeared many times. V usage is TRBV3-1 and J usage is TRBJ2-3; D is uncertain. Germline V gives CDR1 LGHDT, CDR2 YNNKEL (reference sequence). The CDR3 runs 15 residues. Trimming stripped 1 base from V and 1 base from J, with 9 bases between. The CDR3: CASSQVGGGTDTQYF. In DNA form, the CDR3 reads TGTGCCAGCAGCCAAGTAGGTGGAGGCACAGATACGCAGTATTTT.

This clonotype was seen more than once but under ten times. V is TRBV9 and J is TRBJ1-2; 11 positions match TRBD1. Germline V gene sequence: CDR1 SGDLS, CDR2 YYNGEE. The CDR3 sequence is 15 residues long. After removal of 4 bases from V and 6 bases from J, the junction contained 8 bases not matched to a gene. In DNA, the CDR3 is TGTGCCAGCAGCTCCCGGACAGGGGGCAACAATGGCTACACCTTC. It specifies CASSSRTGGNNGYTF.

The chain combines TRBV6-1 with TRBJ1-1; D may be TRBD1 (6 bases). The CDR3 extends over 14 amino acids. V shed 2 bases and J shed 5 bases, with 12 bases lying between them. The germline gives CDR1 MNHNS, CDR2 SASEGT. CDR3 protein: CASSEQDSGTEAFF. The CDR3 nucleotides are TGTGCCAGCAGTGAACAGGACAGCGGGACTGAAGCTTTCTTT.

The chain employs TRBV20-1 and TRBJ2-7; the D is unclear. Judging by the DNA end, TRBJ2-5 fits better; the J call may be wrong. CDR1 is DFQATT and CDR2 is SNEGSKA in the germline V gene (reference sequence). The CDR3 consists of 13 residues. CDR3 DNA sequence: TGCAGTGCCGCTTTGGGCCATGTCAAGACCCAGTACTTC. Translating it yields CSAALGHVKTQYF.

The genes are TRBV3-1 and TRBJ2-1, with TRBD2 identical over 9 bases. CDR1 is LGHDT and CDR2 is YNNKEL in the germline V gene (reference sequence). The CDR3 has 15 residues. J was trimmed by 4 bases and V by 6 bases; bases with no gene match: 7. The CDR3 bases are TGTGCCAGCAGATATAGCGGGGGACCTTACAATGAGCAGTTCTTC. This gives the protein CASRYSGGPYNEQFF.

About this clonotype: This may arise from a read error, as a much more abundant clone is one base away. The gene calls are TRBV20-1 and TRBJ1-2; D remains unclear. Germline V gene lookup returns CDR1 DFQATT and CDR2 SNEGSKA (reference sequence). This CDR3 has 15 amino acids. The ends were cut back, 7 bases at V and 6 bases at J, with 24 bases in the middle. DNA for the CDR3: TGCAGTGATAGTGGTACATTGGACTATGGTGATGGCTACACCTTC. Its protein is CSDSGTLDYGDGYTF.

About this clonotype: At one boundary the junction diverges from the germline segment, which might be a read error. The chain has TRBV6-6 and TRBJ1-1; no reliable D call. In germline, CDR1 is MNHNY, CDR2 SVGAGI (reference sequence). The CDR3 contains 11 residues. For the CDR3, the DNA is TGTGCCACACAAAGGAACATTGAAGCTTTCTTT. It codes for CATQRNIEAFF.

This clonotype turned up a few times. This rearrangement joins TRBV28 to TRBJ1-1; TRBD1 is a possible D gene (6 bases). Germline assignment: CDR1 MDHEN and CDR2 SYDVKM. The V end was cut by 6 bases, the J end by 1 base, with 18 bases between. This CDR3 has 16 residues. CDR3 nucleotides: TGTGCCAGCAGGCTCGATCAGGGGTTTGGGAACACTGAAGCTTTCTTT. It yields the protein CASRLDQGFGNTEAFF. The entire variable domain, with the rest obtained from reference TRBV28 and TRBJ1-1, is as follows: DVKVTQSSRYLVKRTGEKVFLECVQDMDHENMFWYRQDPGLGLRLIYFSYDVKMKEKGDIPEGYSVSREKKERFSLILESASTNQTSMYLCASRLDQGFGNTEAFFGQGTRLTVV.

This clonotype has more than one count but fewer than ten. The genes are TRBV20-1 and TRBJ1-5, with D tentatively TRBD1 (6 bases). This CDR3 contains 14 residues. Trimming took 4 bases from V and 0 from J, leaving 10 bases between them. Germline CDR1 DFQATT, CDR2 SNEGSKA (reference sequence). The CDR3 nucleotides read TGCAGTGCTATTCACAGGGCTAGCAATCAGCCCCAGCATTTT. Protein sequence: CSAIHRASNQPQHF.

There are a few counts of this clonotype. This sequence joins TRBV5-1 and TRBJ1-2, with D perhaps TRBD1 (5 bases). V was cut by 4 bases and J by 8 bases, with 18 bases left in between. Looked up from germline, CDR1 is SGHRS and CDR2 is YFSETQ. The CDR3 runs 14 residues. Here the CDR3 DNA reads TGCGCCAGCAGCCGGGGCATAGGGGCTCAAGGCTACACCTTC. Residues: CASSRGIGAQGYTF.

This clonotype turned up a few times. The V gene is TRBV7-2, the J gene TRBJ2-7; D is undetermined. The better agreement between TRBJ2-5 and the DNA end casts doubt on the J call. There are 12 residues in the CDR3. Germline V gene sequence: CDR1 SGHTA, CDR2 FQGNSA. In DNA, the CDR3 is TGTGCCAGCAGATTGGATGGGCAGACCCAGTACTTC. It yields the protein CASRLDGQTQYF.

The rearrangement links TRBV6-5 to TRBJ2-6, with 8 bases lining up with TRBD1. J gave up 5 bases and V 7 bases, and 7 bases lay outside the gene matches. Germline V lookup: CDR1 MNHEY, CDR2 SVGAGI. CDR3 length equals 15 residues. DNA of the CDR3: TGTGCCAGCAAACCAGGGGGCGGAAGGGCCAACGTCCTGACTTTC. Translated: CASKPGGGRANVLTF.

The rearrangement links TRBV6-1 to TRBJ2-1; a weak D match, TRBD1 (5 bases). The CDR3 totals 15 residues. Trimming pared 0 bases from V and 10 bases from J, leaving 16 bases between. The germline gives CDR1 MNHNS, CDR2 SASEGT. The CDR3 loop reads CASSEAWGRAPEQFF. The CDR3 DNA reads as TGTGCCAGCAGTGAAGCTTGGGGCAGGGCCCCCGAGCAGTTCTTC.

This rearrangement joins TRBV5-1 to TRBJ1-1; 8 positions agree with TRBD1. The CDR3 extends over 15 amino acids. After removal of 0 bases from V and 4 bases from J, the junction contained 5 bases not matched to a gene. Looked up from germline, CDR1 is SGHRS and CDR2 is YFSETQ. CDR3 region: CASSLGQGMVTEAFF. The CDR3 DNA follows: TGCGCCAGCAGCTTGGGACAGGGGATGGTCACTGAAGCTTTCTTT.

This clonotype was picked up a small number of times. The genes are TRBV20-1 and TRBJ2-5, with TRBD2 identical over 7 bases. The J call is doubtful: the DNA matches TRBJ2-7 better. CDR1 and CDR2 from the germline V gene are DFQATT and SNEGSKA (reference sequence). The CDR3 is 14 amino acids. CDR3 DNA sequence: TGCAGTGCTAGAGATCCGGGAGGTGCGTACGAGCAGTACTTC. Its protein product is CSARDPGGAYEQYF.

This clonotype was detected only a few times. The V call is TRBV7-2, the J call TRBJ2-5, with a weak D call TRBD2 (6 bases). The CDR3 totals 15 residues. From germline, CDR1 is SGHTA and CDR2 FQGNSA. V was trimmed by 3 bases and J by 13 bases, leaving 24 bases between them. Here the CDR3 reads CASSLNAGSTGRGYF. The CDR3 coding sequence is TGTGCCAGCAGCTTGAACGCCGGGAGCACCGGCCGGGGGTACTTC.

This clonotype was seen a handful of times. This chain uses TRBV4-3 with TRBJ2-1; D possibly matches TRBD1 or TRBD2 (5 bases each). This CDR3 has 17 amino acids. The V end lost 0 bases, the J end lost 3 bases, and 15 bases lay between the germline ends. In germline, CDR1 is LGHNA, CDR2 YSLEER. The DNA for the CDR3 is TGCGCCAGCAGCCAAGAAAAGCCGGGACCCAACTACAATGAGCAGTTCTTC. Amino acid sequence: CASSQEKPGPNYNEQFF.

Of note for this clonotype: Given a much more abundant clone one base away, this may be a read error. The genes are TRBV5-1 and TRBJ2-1; no reliable D call. V was cut by 4 bases and J by 13 bases, with 15 bases left in between. CDR3 length: 12 amino acids. Germline CDR1 and CDR2: SGHRS and YFSETQ. DNA for the CDR3: TGCGCCAGCAGCAGTCAGCGAAACATTCAGTTCTTC. Protein product: CASSSQRNIQFF.

This clonotype was observed a handful of times. CDR3 DNA: TGTGCCAGCAGCGCAAGACAGGGGACTAGCACAGATACGCAGTATTTT. Its translation is CASSARQGTSTDTQYF. V and J are TRBV9 and TRBJ2-3; 8 bases fit TRBD1. This CDR3 is built from 16 residues. Trimming removed 3 bases from V and 0 bases from J; junction bases left unmatched: 6. The V gene's germline CDR1 is SGDLS and CDR2 YYNGEE.

For the CDR3, the DNA is TGCGCCAGCAGTAGGACGGAAGATACGCAGTATTTT. Residues: CASSRTEDTQYF. J is TRBJ2-3 and V is TRBV5-1; D call uncertain. This CDR3 contains 12 residues. V lost 5 bases and J 5 bases, leaving 9 bases between the germline ends. Germline V gives CDR1 SGHRS, CDR2 YFSETQ.

The chain uses TRBV6-6 and TRBJ2-3; tentatively, D is TRBD1 (5 bases). Trimming removed 0 bases from V and 4 bases from J, with 8 bases in between. CDR3 length: 14 residues. The germline V gene encodes CDR1 MNHNY and CDR2 SVGAGI (reference sequence). CDR3 in DNA: TGTGCCAGCAGTTACTCGCAGGGCCCAGATACGCAGTATTTT. Translating it yields CASSYSQGPDTQYF.

V is TRBV15 and J is TRBJ2-3; 9 bases align to TRBD2. The CDR3 contains 17 residues. The V segment lost 1 base and the J segment 4 bases; nucleotides outside the gene matches: 9. Germline V lookup: CDR1 LNHNV, CDR2 YYDKDF (reference sequence). CDR3 nucleotide sequence: TGTGCCACCAGCAGAGCTGTTGTAGCGGGAGTGGCAGATACGCAGTATTTT. This codes for CATSRAVVAGVADTQYF.

At least ten counts were recorded for this clonotype. The chain recombines TRBV29-1 with TRBJ2-7; 8 bases fit TRBD2. Germline V gives CDR1 SQVTM, CDR2 ANQGSEA. V lost 4 bases, J lost 0 bases, and 2 bases stayed unmatched. The CDR3 is 13 residues long. The CDR3 loop is CSVVSGSSYEQYF. The CDR3 bases are TGCAGCGTTGTGAGCGGGAGCTCCTACGAGCAGTACTTC.